The rows below give T cell receptor beta chains drawn from one sample of a study of naive and memory T cell subsets. MiXCR, applied by TCRdb to the UMI-ligation and nested PCR reads, yields one record per CDR3 protein. Of fewer than 30,000 distinct CDR3 sequences in the sample, about 5.2% are singletons; the top ten hold 6% to 9.5%. Sequencing input: blood. All receptors come from an adult in good health. Each CDR3 is given with its conserved first and last residue. A D gene is named only where the DNA matches it firmly.

V gene	J gene	D gene	CDR3 protein
TRBV6-6	TRBJ1-3	NA	CASSEPSSGNTIYF
TRBV6-5	TRBJ2-5	TRBD2	CASSPRLAGGQETQYF
TRBV5-4	TRBJ2-7	TRBD1	CASSFRGTYEQYF
TRBV5-5	TRBJ2-1	NA	CASSLGIGRTVSSYNEQFF
TRBV12-5	TRBJ2-2	TRBD1	CASGLEGTGAFSGELFF
TRBV11-2	TRBJ2-1	TRBD2	CASSPRVSGSVDEQFF
TRBV12-3/TRBV12-4	TRBJ1-2	NA	CASSFSGIDYGYTF
TRBV14	TRBJ2-3	TRBD2	CASSQVSGSTDTQYF
TRBV27	TRBJ2-1	TRBD2	CASSQGPGGINEQFF
TRBV7-9	TRBJ2-7	NA	CASSDPGSGEQYF
TRBV7-9	TRBJ1-2	NA	CASSSSTGSDYGYTF
TRBV4-3	TRBJ2-7	NA	CASSVDPSAGTYEQYF
TRBV27	TRBJ2-7	TRBD2	CASGVQQFMGGEQYF
TRBV7-9	TRBJ2-3	NA	CASSLPDLGPSTDTQYF
TRBV6-5	TRBJ2-7	TRBD2	CASSYDASGMAHF
TRBV28	TRBJ1-5	NA	CASSETANQPQHF
TRBV12-3/TRBV12-4	TRBJ2-1	NA	CASLTRTANNEQFF
TRBV29-1	TRBJ2-3	TRBD1	CSVDLRDRSDTQYF
TRBV12-3/TRBV12-4	TRBJ1-5	NA	CASSLKMGQPQHF
TRBV7-9	TRBJ2-3	TRBD2	CASSRLTGTSGTRTEFTDTQYF
TRBV14	TRBJ1-2	NA	CASSPDRNYGYTF